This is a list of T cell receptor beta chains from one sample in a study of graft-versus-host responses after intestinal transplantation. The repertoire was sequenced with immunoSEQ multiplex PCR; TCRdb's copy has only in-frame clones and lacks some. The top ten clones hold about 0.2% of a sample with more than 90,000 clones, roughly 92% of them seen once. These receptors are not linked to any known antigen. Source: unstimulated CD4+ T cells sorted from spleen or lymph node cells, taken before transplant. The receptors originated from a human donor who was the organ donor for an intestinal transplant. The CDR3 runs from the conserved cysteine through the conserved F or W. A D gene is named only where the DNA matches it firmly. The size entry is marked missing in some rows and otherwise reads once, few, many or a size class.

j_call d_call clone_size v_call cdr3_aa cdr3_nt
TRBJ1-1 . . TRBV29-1 CSVDSMNTEAFF TGCAGCGTGGACTCTATGAACACTGAAGCTTTCTTT
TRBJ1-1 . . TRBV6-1 CASSEANRAWGTEAFF TGTGCCAGCAGTGAAGCGAACAGGGCATGGGGCACTGAAGCTTTCTTT
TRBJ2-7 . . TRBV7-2 CASSWLAASSYEQYF TGTGCCAGCAGCTGGCTGGCGGCGAGCTCCTACGAGCAGTACTTC
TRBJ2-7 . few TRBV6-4 CASSDSWLRSYEQYF TGTGCCAGCAGTGACTCATGGCTTCGATCCTACGAGCAGTACTTC
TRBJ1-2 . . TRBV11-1 CASSHRLRNYGYTF TGTGCCAGCAGCCACCGCCTGAGGAACTATGGCTACACCTTC
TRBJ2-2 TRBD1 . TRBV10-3 CAISDSDRGNTGELFF TGTGCCATCAGCGACTCTGACAGGGGGAACACCGGGGAGCTGTTTTTT
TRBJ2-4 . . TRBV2 CASSGQPRGIQYF TGTGCCAGCAGTGGACAGCCCCGGGGCATTCAGTACTTC
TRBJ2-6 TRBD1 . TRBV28 CASRTTGAGANVLTF TGTGCCAGCAGGACGACAGGGGCTGGGGCCAACGTCCTGACTTTC
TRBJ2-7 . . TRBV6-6 CASSYRGTGLHEQYF TGTGCCAGCAGTTACCGTGGTACCGGGCTACACGAGCAGTACTTC
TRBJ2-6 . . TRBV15 CATSRDRAGANVLTF TGTGCCACCAGCAGAGACCGGGCTGGGGCCAACGTCCTGACTTTC
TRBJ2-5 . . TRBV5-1 CASSLESGIFAETQYF TGCGCCAGCAGCTTGGAGTCAGGGATTTTCGCAGAGACCCAGTACTTC
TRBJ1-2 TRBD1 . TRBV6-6 CASSYAVGQGWGGYTF TGTGCCAGCAGTTACGCTGTGGGACAGGGGTGGGGAGGCTACACCTTC
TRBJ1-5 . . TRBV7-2 CASSPWGTVSNQPQHF TGTGCCAGCAGCCCATGGGGAACAGTTAGCAATCAGCCCCAGCATTTT
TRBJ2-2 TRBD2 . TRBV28 CASTILAGLNTGELFF TGTGCCAGCACAATACTAGCGGGACTGAACACCGGGGAGCTGTTTTTT
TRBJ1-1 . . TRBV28 CASSLSGSYTEAFF TGTGCCAGCAGTTTGTCGGGCTCGTACACTGAAGCTTTCTTT
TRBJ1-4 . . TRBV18 CASSLPGQPNVNEKLFF TGTGCCAGCTCACTACCGGGACAACCGAACGTTAATGAAAAACTGTTTTTT
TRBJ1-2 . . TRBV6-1 CASSEAWGAAAYRGGYTF TGTGCCAGCAGTGAAGCGTGGGGGGCAGCTGCCTATCGTGGTGGCTACACCTTC
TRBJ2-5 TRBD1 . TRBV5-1 CASSQGAETQYF TGCGCCAGCAGCCAGGGGGCTGAGACCCAGTACTTC
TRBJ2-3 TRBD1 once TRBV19 CASSSFSTGGTDTQYF TGTGCCAGTAGTTCCTTCTCGACAGGGGGCACAGATACGCAGTATTTT
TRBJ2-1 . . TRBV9 CASSPLGGTSYNEQFF TGTGCCAGCAGCCCCCTCGGCGGGACCTCCTACAATGAGCAGTTCTTC
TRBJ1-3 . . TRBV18 CASSLGPISGNTIYF TGTGCCAGCTCGCTGGGACCGATCTCTGGAAACACCATATATTTT
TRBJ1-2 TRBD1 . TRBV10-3 CAISDPTGPYGYTF TGTGCCATCAGTGACCCGACAGGGCCCTATGGCTACACCTTC
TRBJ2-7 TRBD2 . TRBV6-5 CASRRQSGSSYEQYF TGTGCCAGCAGGCGCCAGAGCGGGAGCTCCTACGAGCAGTACTTC
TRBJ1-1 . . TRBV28 CASSSPLGVVNTEAFF TGTGCCAGCAGTTCCCCCCTGGGGGTGGTGAACACTGAAGCTTTCTTT
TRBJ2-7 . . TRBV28 CASSGTGPILAYF TGTGCCAGCAGTGGTACCGGGCCCATCCTGGCGTACTTC
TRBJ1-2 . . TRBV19 CASSRQGQNYGYTF TGTGCCAGTAGTAGGCAGGGCCAAAACTATGGCTACACCTTC
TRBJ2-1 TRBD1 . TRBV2 CASRETGVSYNEQFF TGTGCCAGCAGAGAGACAGGGGTCTCCTACAATGAGCAGTTCTTC
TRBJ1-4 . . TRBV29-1 CSVGLGKTGSPEKLFF TGCAGCGTTGGGTTGGGGAAAACAGGGAGTCCTGAAAAACTGTTTTTT
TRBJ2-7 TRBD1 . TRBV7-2 CASSLWTGSSYEQYF TGTGCCAGCAGCCTTTGGACAGGGAGCTCCTACGAGCAGTACTTC
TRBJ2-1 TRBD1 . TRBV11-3 CASSLGDRFYNEQFF TGTGCCAGCAGCTTAGGGGACAGGTTCTACAATGAGCAGTTCTTC
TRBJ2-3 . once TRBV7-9 CASSLRKDTQYF TGTGCCAGCAGCCTACGGAAAGATACGCAGTATTTT
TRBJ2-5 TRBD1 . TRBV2 CASSTGGETQYF TGTGCCAGCAGCACAGGGGGAGAGACCCAGTACTTC
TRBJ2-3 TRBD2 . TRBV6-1 CASSEGLAGGSIDTQYF TGTGCCAGCAGTGAAGGACTAGCGGGAGGGTCGATAGATACGCAGTATTTT
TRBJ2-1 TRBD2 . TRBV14 CASSQQGLDYNEQFF TGTGCCAGCAGCCAACAGGGACTAGATTACAATGAGCAGTTCTTC
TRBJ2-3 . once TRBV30 CAWSVKVSGTDTQYF TGTGCCTGGAGTGTCAAGGTGTCAGGTACAGATACGCAGTATTTT
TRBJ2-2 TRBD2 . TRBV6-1 CATPLAANTGELFF TGTGCCACCCCGCTAGCGGCAAACACCGGGGAGCTGTTTTTT
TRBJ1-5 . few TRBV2 CASSLNQPQHF TGTGCCAGCAGTCTAAATCAGCCCCAGCATTTT
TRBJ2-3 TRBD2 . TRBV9 CASSVAGTSGSTDTQYF TGTGCCAGCAGCGTAGCAGGGACTAGCGGGAGCACAGATACGCAGTATTTT
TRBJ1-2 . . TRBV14 CASSLSTNYGYTF TGTGCCAGCAGCCTGTCGACTAACTATGGCTACACCTTC
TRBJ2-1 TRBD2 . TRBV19 CASSMRAGRASGRAVPIYNEQFF TGTGCCAGTAGTATGCGAGCCGGGCGGGCTAGCGGGAGGGCCGTTCCCATTTACAATGAGCAGTTCTTC
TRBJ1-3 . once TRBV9 CASGSTGFSGNTIYF TGTGCCAGCGGCTCTACAGGGTTTTCTGGAAACACCATATATTTT
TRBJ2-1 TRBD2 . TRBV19 CASSIDGRVREQFF TGTGCCAGTAGTATAGACGGGAGGGTAAGAGAGCAGTTCTTC
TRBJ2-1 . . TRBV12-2 CASRLGGTPPNEQFF TGTGCAAGTCGCTTAGGAGGGACACCACCTAATGAGCAGTTCTTC
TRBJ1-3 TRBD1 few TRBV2 CASTGGSGNTIYF TGTGCCAGCACAGGGGGCTCTGGAAACACCATATATTTT
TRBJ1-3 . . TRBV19 CASSIYYSLTSSGNTIYF TGTGCCAGTAGTATTTACTACAGCCTTACCTCCTCTGGAAACACCATATATTTT
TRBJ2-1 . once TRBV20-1 CSCLRVGEQFF TGCAGTTGCCTCAGGGTTGGGGAGCAGTTCTTC
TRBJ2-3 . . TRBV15 CATSREGRYYTDTQYF TGTGCCACCAGCAGAGAGGGCAGGTATTACACAGATACGCAGTATTTT
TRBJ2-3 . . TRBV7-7 CASSPAVTDTQYF TGTGCCAGCAGCCCAGCGGTAACAGATACGCAGTATTTT
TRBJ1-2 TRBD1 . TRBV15 CATSLGTDGAYGYTF TGTGCCACCAGCCTTGGGACAGATGGGGCCTATGGCTACACCTTC
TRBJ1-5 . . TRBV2 CASRAGRVDQPQHF TGTGCCAGCAGGGCTGGCAGGGTGGATCAGCCCCAGCATTTT
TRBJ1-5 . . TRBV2 CASSPTDSNQPQHF TGTGCCAGCAGTCCAACAGATAGCAATCAGCCCCAGCATTTT
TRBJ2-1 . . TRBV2 CASSSRLPYNEQFF TGTGCCAGCAGTAGTCGGCTTCCCTACAATGAGCAGTTCTTC
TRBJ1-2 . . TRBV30 CAWSVGFYSRYGYTF TGTGCCTGGAGTGTAGGTTTTTATTCTCGATATGGCTACACCTTC
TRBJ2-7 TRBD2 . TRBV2 CASSPSSGKSGEQYF TGTGCCAGCAGTCCGAGTAGCGGGAAGTCGGGCGAGCAGTACTTC
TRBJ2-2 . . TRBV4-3 CASSQENREAPLYWTGELFF TGCGCCAGCAGCCAAGAGAACAGGGAGGCTCCTCTTTATTGGACCGGGGAGCTGTTTTTT
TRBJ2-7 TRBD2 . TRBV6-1 CASTGRREKQYF TGTGCCAGCACCGGAAGGCGGGAGAAGCAGTACTTC
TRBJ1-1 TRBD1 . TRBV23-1 CASSQPRPGTGGDTEAFF TGCGCCAGCAGTCAACCTCGTCCCGGGACAGGGGGCGACACTGAAGCTTTCTTT
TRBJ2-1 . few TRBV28 CASSLDSYNEQFF TGTGCCAGCAGTTTAGACAGCTACAATGAGCAGTTCTTC
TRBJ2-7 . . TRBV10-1 CASSESGARFYEQYF TGCGCCAGCAGTGAGTCGGGAGCCAGATTCTACGAGCAGTACTTC
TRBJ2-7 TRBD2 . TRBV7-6 CASSAYLAGGTYEQYF TGTGCCAGCAGCGCCTACCTAGCGGGAGGCACCTACGAGCAGTACTTC